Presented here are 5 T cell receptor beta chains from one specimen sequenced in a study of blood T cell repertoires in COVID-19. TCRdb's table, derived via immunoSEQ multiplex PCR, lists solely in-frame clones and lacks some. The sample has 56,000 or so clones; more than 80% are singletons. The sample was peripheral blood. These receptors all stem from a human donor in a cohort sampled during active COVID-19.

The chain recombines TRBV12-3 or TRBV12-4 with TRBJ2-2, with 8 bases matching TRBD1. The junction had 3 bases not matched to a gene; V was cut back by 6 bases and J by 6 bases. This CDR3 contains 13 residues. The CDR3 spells CASRLQGAGELFF. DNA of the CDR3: TGTGCCAGCAGGTTACAGGGGGCCGGGGAGCTGTTTTTT.

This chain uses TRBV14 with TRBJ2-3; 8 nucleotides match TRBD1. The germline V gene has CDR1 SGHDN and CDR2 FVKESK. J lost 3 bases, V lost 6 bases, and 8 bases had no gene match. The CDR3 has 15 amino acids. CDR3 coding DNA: TGTGCCAGCAGGTGGACAGGGAACCCTACAGATACGCAGTATTTT. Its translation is CASRWTGNPTDTQYF.

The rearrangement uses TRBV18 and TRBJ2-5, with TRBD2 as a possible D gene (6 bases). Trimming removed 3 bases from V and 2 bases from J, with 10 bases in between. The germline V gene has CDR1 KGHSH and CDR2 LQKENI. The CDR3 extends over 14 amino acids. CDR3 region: CASSPPGLQETQYF. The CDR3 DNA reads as TGTGCCAGCTCACCTCCGGGACTGCAAGAGACCCAGTACTTC.

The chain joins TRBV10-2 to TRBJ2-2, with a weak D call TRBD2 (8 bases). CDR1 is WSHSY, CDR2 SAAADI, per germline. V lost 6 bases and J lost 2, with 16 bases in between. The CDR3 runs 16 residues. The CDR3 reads CASSSGGTVNTGELFF. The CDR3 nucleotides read TGCGCCAGCAGCTCGGGGGGGACAGTAAACACCGGGGAGCTGTTTTTT.

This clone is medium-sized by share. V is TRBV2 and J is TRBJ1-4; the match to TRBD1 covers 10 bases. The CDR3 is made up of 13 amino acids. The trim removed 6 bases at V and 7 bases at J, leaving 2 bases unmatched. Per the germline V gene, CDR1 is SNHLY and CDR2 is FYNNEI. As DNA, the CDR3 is TGTGCCAGCAGGGACAGGGGGAGTGAAAAACTGTTTTTT. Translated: CASRDRGSEKLFF.